This T cell receptor (beta chain) was profiled in a study of T and B cells in COVID-19 patients. Study observations and caveats: At recovery TRB diversity and richness exceeded healthy donors, after highly clonal active COVID-19 repertoires.

This clonotype appeared many times. Its antigen is as yet unknown. CDR1 MNHEY and CDR2 SMNVEV come from the germline V gene (reference sequence). V lost 2 bases and J 1 base, leaving 9 bases between the germline ends. The CDR3 runs to 15 residues. Multiplex PCR with BIOMED2 TRB-A/B primer pools amplified TRB rearrangements. MiXCR, run by TCRdb on the multiplex PCR reads, gives a single entry per CDR3 protein. The data show over 5,500 distinct CDR3 sequences, more than 20% seen once. From blood, about 230-500 ng of genomic DNA served as TRB template. The chain combines TRBV27 with TRBJ1-5; no firm D call. The sequenced sample consisted of blood. This TCR came from a human donor who had recovered from COVID-19. In DNA form, the CDR3 reads TGTGCCAGCAGTTTAGGAGGTGGGAGCAATCAGCCCCAGCATTTT. Translating it yields CASSLGGGSNQPQHF.